The 2 T cell receptor beta chains presented below share a single source sample, sequenced in a study of cytomegalovirus exposure and HLA in healthy donors. Both 60 Vbeta primers and 13 Jbeta primers went into the PCR. Sequencing was performed with immunoSEQ multiplex PCR; in TCRdb, only in-frame clones are kept and a portion is missing. The table lists under 200,000 clones, about 70% of them singletons. Sequencing was done on a sample of PBMCs. These receptors originate from a woman in her thirties in good health and CMV-seronegative.

This sequence joins TRBV7-7 and TRBJ2-3, with D perhaps matching TRBD1 (5 bases). The CDR3 sequence is 14 residues long. V lost 2 bases, J lost 8 bases, and 14 bases lay in between. CDR1 SSHAT and CDR2 FNYEAQ come from the germline V gene (reference sequence). The CDR3 is CASSLSPRGGTQYF. CDR3 sequence (DNA): TGTGCCAGCAGCTTATCCCCTAGGGGCGGTACGCAGTATTTT. Filled out from reference TRBV7-7 and TRBJ2-3, the complete variable domain reads GAGVSQSPRYKVTKRGQDVTLRCDPISSHATLYWYQQALGQGPEFLTYFNYEAQPDKSGLPSDRFSAERPEGSISTLTIQRTEQRDSAMYRCASSLSPRGGTQYFGPGTRLTVL.

The CDR3, as DNA: TGTGCCAGCAGCGTATCACCGAGCTCCTACAATGAGCAGTTCTTC. Translation gives CASSVSPSSYNEQFF. The V call is TRBV9, the J call TRBJ2-1; D not certain. The germline V and J ends were trimmed by 1 base and 0 bases, with 8 bases remaining between them. This CDR3 comprises 15 residues. The germline CDR1 and CDR2 sequences are SGDLS and YYNGEE.